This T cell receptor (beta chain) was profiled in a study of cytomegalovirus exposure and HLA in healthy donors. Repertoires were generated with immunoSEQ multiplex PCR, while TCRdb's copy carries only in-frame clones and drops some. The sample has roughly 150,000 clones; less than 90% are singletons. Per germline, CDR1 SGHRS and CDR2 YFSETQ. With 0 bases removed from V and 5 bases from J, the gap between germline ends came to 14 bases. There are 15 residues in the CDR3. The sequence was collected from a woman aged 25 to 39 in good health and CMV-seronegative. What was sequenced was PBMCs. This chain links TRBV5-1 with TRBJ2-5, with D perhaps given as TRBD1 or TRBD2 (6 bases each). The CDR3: CASSLEGGRRETQYF. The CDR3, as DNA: TGCGCCAGCAGCTTGGAGGGGGGTCGGAGGGAGACCCAGTACTTC.